The sequence of this T cell receptor beta chain was determined in a study of cytomegalovirus exposure and HLA in healthy donors. Both 60 Vbeta primers and 13 Jbeta primers went into the PCR. Data came from immunoSEQ multiplex PCR; TCRdb stores just in-frame clones and leaves some out. Here the sample spans tens of thousands of clones, roughly 78% being singletons. Looked up from germline, CDR1 is MNHNS and CDR2 is SASEGT. Trimming removed 4 bases from V and 2 bases from J; junction bases left unmatched: 5. This CDR3 is 14 amino acids long. The sample holds a few counts of this clone. Its antigen is still unknown. The donors comprised healthy bone marrow donors. Study results and caveats: Many donors carried some public TCRs, although rarity characterized most TCR sequences. Testing in vitro showed a few CMV-associated chains specific for CMV antigens.

The genes are TRBV6-1 and TRBJ2-7; TRBD1 agrees at 7 bases. The sequence was collected from a man aged 35-49 years in good health and CMV-seronegative. The source material was PBMCs. In DNA, the CDR3 is TGTGCCAGCAGTGCGCGACAGGGAACCTACGAGCAGTACTTC. This sequence encodes CASSARQGTYEQYF.